This TCR beta chain was captured in a study of shared clonotypes between healthy human individuals. The CDR3 runs to 15 residues. Germline loops: CDR1 SEHNR, CDR2 FQNEAQ (reference sequence). V was cut by 8 bases and J by 12 bases, with 26 bases left in between. Some clones are missing from TCRdb's copy, which holds only in-frame ones; the method was immunoSEQ multiplex PCR. The sample records millions of clones, approximately 93% being singletons. This chain joins TRBV7-9 and TRBJ2-1; perhaps TRBD1 as D (6 bases). The sequence derives from a man aged 18 to 29 in good health. Some clones in this sample may be carry-over from other donors' samples. The sequenced material came from naive CD4+ T cells from PBMCs. Subset meaning: CD45RA+ positively selected. The CDR3 DNA is TGTGCCAGCTCCTACGAGGGGGACCCTAAGATTTGGCAGTTCTTC. This sequence encodes CASSYEGDPKIWQFF. The complete variable domain, with remaining parts taken from reference TRBV7-9 and TRBJ2-1, reads DTGVSQNPRHKITKRGQNVTFRCDPISEHNRLYWYRQTLGQGPEFLTYFQNEAQLEKSRLLSDRFSAERPKGSFSTLEIQRTEQGDSAMYLCASSYEGDPKIWQFFGPGTRLTVL.